The 6 T cell receptor beta chains below were found in one sample sequenced in a study of CD8 T cells in Susac syndrome. Random hexamers were used to reverse transcribe an amount of about 0.45 to 1 ug RNA. One entry per CDR3 protein, called by TCRdb with MiXCR from the immunoSEQ multiplex PCR reads. There are roughly 400,000 distinct CDR3 sequences in the sample; around 85% occur only once, and around 0.12% lies in the top ten. Sequenced: CD8+ T cells from PBMCs. These receptors all come from a human donor with multiple sclerosis.

The chain employs TRBV6-1 and TRBJ1-1; 7 nucleotides align to TRBD1. The junction had 11 bases not matched to a gene; V was cut back by 7 bases and J by 9 bases. This CDR3 is built from 13 residues. Germline CDR1 is MNHNS and CDR2 is SASEGT. CDR3 nucleotides: TGTGCCAGCAACCTCTTGACAGGGCACCAAGCTTTCTTT. It yields the protein CASNLLTGHQAFF.

The rearrangement joins TRBV10-3 to TRBJ2-7; weak D call: TRBD1 (6 bases). The CDR3 is 13 residues long. Trimming stripped 6 bases from V and 6 bases from J, with 15 bases between. Germline CDR1 ENHRY, CDR2 SYGVKD. CDR3 nucleotides: TGTGCCATCAGCCCGGACAGTACTCCCGAGCAGTACTTC. Translation: CAISPDSTPEQYF.

The V call is TRBV6-6, the J call TRBJ1-5; D not resolved. Germline lookup yields CDR1 MNHNY and CDR2 SVGAGI (reference sequence). This CDR3 has 14 amino acids. Trimming removed 5 bases from V and 4 bases from J, with 12 bases in between. CDR3 loop: CASSHLRQNQPQHF. DNA of the CDR3: TGTGCCAGCAGTCACCTTCGGCAGAATCAGCCCCAGCATTTT.

As DNA, the CDR3 is TGTGCCTGGAGTGTACGGGGCCTTAATCAGCCCCAGCATTTT. Translating gives CAWSVRGLNQPQHF. V usage is TRBV30 and J usage is TRBJ1-5, with a possible D match to TRBD1 (5 bases). This CDR3 spans 14 amino acids. Germline assignment: CDR1 GTSNPN and CDR2 SVGIG (reference sequence). Trimming cost V 0 bases and J 4 bases, with 10 bases left between them.

The J gene is TRBJ1-1, the V gene TRBV5-8; TRBD1 matches at 10 bases. CDR1 is SGHTS, CDR2 YDEGEE, per germline. The CDR3 has 15 amino acids. V shed 3 bases, J shed 3 bases, and the junction held 5 bases outside the gene matches. CDR3 sequence: CASSSRDRGHTEAFF. The DNA of the CDR3 is TGTGCCAGCAGCTCACGGGACAGGGGCCACACTGAAGCTTTCTTT. The full variable domain, rest sourced from reference TRBV5-8 and TRBJ1-1, is EAGVTQSPTHLIKTRGQQATLRCSPISGHTSVYWYQQALGLGLQFLLWYDEGEERNRGNFPPRFSGRQFPNYSSELNVNALELEDSALYLCASSSRDRGHTEAFFGQGTRLTVV.

The V call is TRBV27, the J call TRBJ1-6, with D hard to call. V lost 3 bases to trimming and J lost 8 bases, with 14 bases between them. This CDR3 is built from 15 residues. Germline V gene sequence: CDR1 MNHEY, CDR2 SMNVEV (reference sequence). The CDR3 nucleotides are TGTGCCAGCAGTTTTGACCCAAGTTGGGATTCACCCCTCCACTTT. Translated, it gives CASSFDPSWDSPLHF.